This is a list of T cell receptor beta chains from one sample in a study of shared clonotypes between healthy human individuals. Measured with immunoSEQ multiplex PCR; TCRdb has only the in-frame clones, and not every one. The data contain some 2 million clones, approximately 94% of them singletons. The sequenced material came from naive CD8+ T cells sorted from blood. The source is a man between 18 and 35 years old in good health. CDR3s include the opening cysteine and the closing phenylalanine or tryptophan. D genes are given only for firm matches. Part of the rows lack a size; the others show once, few, many or a class for expanded clones.

CDR3 DNA: TGTGCCTGGAGTGTGGTGGGGGTCTCACCCCTCCACTTT; CDR3 protein: CAWSVVGVSPLHF; V gene: TRBV30; J gene: TRBJ1-6; clone size: -; D gene: -
CDR3 DNA: TGTGCTAGTTCGAGTAGCGGGAGTGGGGACGAGCAGTACTTC; CDR3 protein: CASSSSGSGDEQYF; V gene: TRBV12-5; J gene: TRBJ2-7; clone size: -; D gene: TRBD2
CDR3 DNA: TGTGCCAGCAGCACGATGGGACAGGGGGCCGTGGATACGCAGTATTTT; CDR3 protein: CASSTMGQGAVDTQYF; V gene: TRBV7-2; J gene: TRBJ2-3; clone size: -; D gene: TRBD1
CDR3 DNA: TGTGCCAGCAGCGCCGGGACAACTAACTATGGCTACACCTTC; CDR3 protein: CASSAGTTNYGYTF; V gene: TRBV2; J gene: TRBJ1-2; clone size: -; D gene: -
CDR3 DNA: TGTGCCAGCACCCCAGGACAGACCGATAACTATGGCTACACCTTC; CDR3 protein: CASTPGQTDNYGYTF; V gene: TRBV6-5; J gene: TRBJ1-2; clone size: -; D gene: -
CDR3 DNA: TGTGCCAGCAGCTTGGGACAGGTTACCTACAATGAGCAGTTCTTC; CDR3 protein: CASSLGQVTYNEQFF; V gene: TRBV7-3; J gene: TRBJ2-1; clone size: -; D gene: TRBD1
CDR3 DNA: TGTGCCAGCAGCTGGGGGGGACAGAGCTACGAGCAGTACTTC; CDR3 protein: CASSWGGQSYEQYF; V gene: TRBV7-9; J gene: TRBJ2-7; clone size: -; D gene: -
CDR3 DNA: TGTGCCAGCAGCTTGGAGGCAGGAAGTTACGAGCAGTACTTC; CDR3 protein: CASSLEAGSYEQYF; V gene: TRBV5-6; J gene: TRBJ2-7; clone size: -; D gene: -
CDR3 DNA: TGTGCCAGCAGCAAAGATAACGGAGAGGCGGGCTACACCTTC; CDR3 protein: CASSKDNGEAGYTF; V gene: TRBV21-1; J gene: TRBJ1-2; clone size: -; D gene: -
CDR3 DNA: TGTGCCAGCAGCGCTTCACCAGCCTACGAGCAGTACTTC; CDR3 protein: CASSASPAYEQYF; V gene: TRBV9; J gene: TRBJ2-7; clone size: -; D gene: -
CDR3 DNA: TGTGCCAGCAGCCAAGATTTGATCCCTCCAGTGGGCTACACCTTC; CDR3 protein: CASSQDLIPPVGYTF; V gene: TRBV14; J gene: TRBJ1-2; clone size: -; D gene: -
CDR3 DNA: TGTGCCAGCAGTACGGGGTTCTCCTACGAGCAGTACTTC; CDR3 protein: CASSTGFSYEQYF; V gene: TRBV5-6; J gene: TRBJ2-7; clone size: once; D gene: -
CDR3 DNA: TGCAGCGTCTTAGCCCAACAGGGAAGGTCTAACTATGGCTACACCTTC; CDR3 protein: CSVLAQQGRSNYGYTF; V gene: TRBV29-1; J gene: TRBJ1-2; clone size: -; D gene: -